This T cell receptor (beta chain) originates from a study of blood T cells in healthy people across ages. Study-level findings and limits: TCR beta diversity, measured per million T cells, fell in a roughly linear way with age.

This clonotype showed up just a few times. As yet, its antigen is unknown. For the second PCR, which ran for 7 to 11 cycles, a sample-barcoded 5' primer and a J-beta primer mix were used. TCRdb passed the 5' RACE reads through MiXCR, listing each CDR3 protein once. The data hold 700,000 to 1,000,000 distinct CDR3 sequences, with 44% observed a single time. This receptor was obtained from a man between 60 and 75 years old in good health. Source material: blood.

The CDR3 protein is CASTDRQSSYNEQFF. CDR3 DNA: TGTGCCAGCACCGACAGGCAGAGCTCCTACAATGAGCAGTTCTTC. The chain combines TRBV27 with TRBJ2-1, with D perhaps matching TRBD1 (6 bases). The V gene lost 7 bases and the J gene lost 0 bases, with 13 bases spanning the gap. Germline CDR1 is MNHEY and CDR2 is SMNVEV (reference sequence). The CDR3 has 15 amino acids.